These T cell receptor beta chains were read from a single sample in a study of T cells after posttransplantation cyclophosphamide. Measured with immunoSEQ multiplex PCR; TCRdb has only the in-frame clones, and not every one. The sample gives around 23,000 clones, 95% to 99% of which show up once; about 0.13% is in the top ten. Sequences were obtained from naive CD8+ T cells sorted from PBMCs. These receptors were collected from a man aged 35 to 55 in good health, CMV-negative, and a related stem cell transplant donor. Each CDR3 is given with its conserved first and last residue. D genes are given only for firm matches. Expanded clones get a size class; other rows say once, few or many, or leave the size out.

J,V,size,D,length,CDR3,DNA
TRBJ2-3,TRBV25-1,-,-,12,CASSPGGDTQYF,TGTGCCAGCAGCCCCGGGGGAGATACGCAGTATTTT
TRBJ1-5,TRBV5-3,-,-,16,CARSLQLNESNQPQHF,TGTGCCAGAAGCCTCCAGTTAAACGAAAGCAATCAGCCCCAGCATTTT
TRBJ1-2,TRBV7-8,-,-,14,CASSLTTTGYGYTF,TGTGCCAGCAGCTTGACTACGACAGGCTATGGCTACACCTTC
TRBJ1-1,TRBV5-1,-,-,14,CASSRGLMNTEAFF,TGCGCCAGCAGCAGGGGATTGATGAACACTGAAGCTTTCTTT
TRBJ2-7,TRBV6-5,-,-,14,CASSYGAGLYEQYF,TGTGCCAGCAGTTACGGGGCAGGGCTCTACGAGCAGTACTTC
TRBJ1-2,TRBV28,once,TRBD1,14,CASGETFTGDGYTF,TGTGCCAGCGGAGAAACCTTTACAGGGGATGGCTACACCTTC
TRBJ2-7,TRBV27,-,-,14,CASSPNPGSYEQYF,TGTGCCAGCAGTCCCAATCCGGGATCTTACGAGCAGTACTTC
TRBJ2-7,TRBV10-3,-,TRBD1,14,CAISDDRELVEQYF,TGTGCCATCAGTGACGACAGGGAATTGGTCGAGCAGTACTTC
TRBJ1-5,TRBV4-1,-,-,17,CASSHYWTDTRDQPQHF,TGCGCCAGCAGCCATTATTGGACGGATACTAGGGATCAGCCCCAGCATTTT
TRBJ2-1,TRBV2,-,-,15,CASSRGEVTYNEQFF,TGTGCCAGCAGCAGGGGGGAGGTAACCTACAATGAGCAGTTCTTC
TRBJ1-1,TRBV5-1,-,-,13,CAGSDRSGTEAFF,TGCGCCGGATCCGACAGGTCCGGGACCGAAGCTTTCTTT
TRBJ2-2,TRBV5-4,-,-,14,CASSLGSGTGELFF,TGTGCCAGCAGCTTGGGGTCGGGGACCGGGGAGCTGTTTTTT
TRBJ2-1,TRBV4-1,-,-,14,CASSQVRTGNEQFF,TGCGCCAGCAGCCAAGTCCGGACTGGCAATGAGCAGTTCTTC
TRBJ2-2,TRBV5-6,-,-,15,CASSLETGNTGELFF,TGTGCCAGCAGCCTAGAGACAGGCAACACCGGGGAGCTGTTTTTT
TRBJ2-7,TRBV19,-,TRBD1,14,CASSIVDRGYEQYF,TGTGCCAGTAGTATTGTGGACAGGGGATACGAGCAGTACTTC
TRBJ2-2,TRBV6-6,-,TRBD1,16,CASSFRGQGGTGELFF,TGTGCCAGCAGTTTTCGGGGACAGGGGGGCACCGGGGAGCTGTTTTTT
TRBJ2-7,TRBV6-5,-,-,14,CASSYFQGVGEQYF,TGTGCCAGCAGTTATTTTCAGGGTGTCGGCGAGCAGTACTTC